This TCR beta chain comes out of a study of blood T cell repertoires in COVID-19. Overall study: In each case, the material was cDNA or gDNA derived from T cells, B-cell-depleted T cells, or PBMCs.

One Seattle source followed patients from active infection through their disease course. The CDR3 contains 13 residues. The ends lost 3 bases at V and 14 bases at J; junction bases unmatched: 10. CDR1 and CDR2 (germline): LGHNT, FRNRAP. How the authors handled the data: Reference gene primers were amplified, and this amplification served to estimate nucleated cell counts. Assay used: immunoSEQ multiplex PCR; TCRdb lists only in-frame clones, some missing. Clonal size and the V and J genes are those of that table, whereas D and trimming came from the DNA. The repertoire holds some 500,000 clones, with about 88% as singletons.

J is TRBJ2-1 and V is TRBV12-5; 7 bases map to TRBD2. The sample comprised peripheral blood. The receptor was derived from a woman between 50 and 59 years old with COVID-19, enrolled during active disease. CDR3 in DNA: TGTGCTAGTGGTTTAATGGTCGGGGACTACAAGTTCTTC. It encodes CASGLMVGDYKFF.